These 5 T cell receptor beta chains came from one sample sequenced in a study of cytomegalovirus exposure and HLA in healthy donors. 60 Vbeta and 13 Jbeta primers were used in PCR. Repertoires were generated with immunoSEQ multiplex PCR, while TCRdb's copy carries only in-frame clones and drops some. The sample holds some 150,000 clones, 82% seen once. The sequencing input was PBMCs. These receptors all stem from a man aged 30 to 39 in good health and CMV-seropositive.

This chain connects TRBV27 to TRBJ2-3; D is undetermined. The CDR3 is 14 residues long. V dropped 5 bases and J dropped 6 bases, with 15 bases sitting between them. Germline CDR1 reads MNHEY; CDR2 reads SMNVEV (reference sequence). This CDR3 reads CASSGPVYLDTQYF. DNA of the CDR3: TGTGCCAGCAGTGGGCCTGTTTATTTGGATACGCAGTATTTT.

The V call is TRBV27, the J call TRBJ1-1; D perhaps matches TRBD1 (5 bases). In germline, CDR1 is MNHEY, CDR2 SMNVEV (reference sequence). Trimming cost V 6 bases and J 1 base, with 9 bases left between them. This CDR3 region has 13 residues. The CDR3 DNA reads TGTGCCAGCAGCCAAGACAGGAACACTGAAGCTTTCTTT. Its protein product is CASSQDRNTEAFF.

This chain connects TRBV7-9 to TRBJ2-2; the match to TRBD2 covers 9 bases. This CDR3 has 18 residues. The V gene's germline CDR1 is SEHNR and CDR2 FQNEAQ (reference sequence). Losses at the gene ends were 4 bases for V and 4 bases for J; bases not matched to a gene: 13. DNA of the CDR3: TGTGCCAGCAGCTCGCCTAGACTAGCGGAGTACATCACCGGGGAGCTGTTTTTT. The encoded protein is CASSSPRLAEYITGELFF.

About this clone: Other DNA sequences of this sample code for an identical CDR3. CDR3 nucleotide sequence: TGTGCCAGTAGCCTACAGGGAAGCTCCTACGAGCAGTACTTC. Translated, it gives CASSLQGSSYEQYF. This chain connects TRBV19 to TRBJ2-7; D is possibly TRBD1 (6 bases). The V and J ends lost 6 bases and 0 bases respectively, with 12 bases between them. Germline CDR1 and CDR2: LNHDA and SQIVND (reference sequence). The CDR3 runs 14 residues.

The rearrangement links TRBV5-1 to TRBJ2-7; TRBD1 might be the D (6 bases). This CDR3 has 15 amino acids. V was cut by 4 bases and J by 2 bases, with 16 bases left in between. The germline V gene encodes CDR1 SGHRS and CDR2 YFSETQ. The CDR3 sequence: CASSNSGTRTYEQYF. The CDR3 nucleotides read TGCGCCAGCAGCAATTCCGGGACACGGACCTACGAGCAGTACTTC.